A selection of T cell receptor beta chains follows, all from one sample in a study of identifying expanded T cells in peripheral blood. The repertoire was sequenced with immunoSEQ multiplex PCR; TCRdb's copy has only in-frame clones and lacks some. Counted here are 80,000 to 90,000 clones, approximately 89% occurring once; the ten biggest clones make up approximately 2.8%. Input material: blood. Receptors were obtained from a person between 18 and 75 years old in good health. Each CDR3 is given with its conserved first and last residue. The D gene is left open where the match is weak. A row's size may be missing; if present it is once, few, many or a size class.

j_call v_call clone_size d_call cdr3_aa cdr3_nt
TRBJ2-3 TRBV9 . TRBD2 CASSVETSGIGTDTQYF TGTGCCAGCAGCGTAGAGACTAGCGGGATCGGCACAGATACGCAGTATTTT
TRBJ1-2 TRBV5-1 . . CASSLGPTDYGYTF TGCGCCAGCAGCTTGGGACCGACAGACTATGGCTACACCTTC
TRBJ2-1 TRBV7-2 once . CASSPRGGGTYNEQFF TGTGCCAGCAGCCCCAGAGGGGGGGGGACATACAATGAGCAGTTCTTC
TRBJ2-5 TRBV10-3 . TRBD2 CAISAGTSGNQETQYF TGTGCCATCAGTGCGGGGACTAGCGGGAACCAAGAGACCCAGTACTTC
TRBJ2-1 TRBV7-2 . . CASSSPGTTGLPEQFF TGTGCCAGCAGTTCACCGGGGACCACCGGCCTGCCTGAGCAGTTCTTC
TRBJ1-1 TRBV18 once . CASSPQGVNTEAFF TGTGCCAGCTCACCACAGGGGGTGAATACTGAAGCTTTCTTT
TRBJ2-1 TRBV6-5 . . CASTPSWGTNEQFF TGTGCCAGCACCCCTTCGTGGGGAACCAATGAGCAGTTCTTC
TRBJ2-7 TRBV28 once . CASSPSHPSYLLREQYF TGTGCCAGCAGTCCCTCTCACCCCTCCTATCTACTGAGGGAGCAGTACTTC
TRBJ2-1 TRBV27 . TRBD2 CASSISGGAYNEQFF TGTGCCAGCAGTATTAGCGGGGGAGCCTACAATGAGCAGTTCTTC
TRBJ2-4 TRBV6-5 . TRBD1 CASSYPQGVIQYF TGTGCCAGCAGTTACCCACAGGGGGTAATTCAGTACTTC
TRBJ2-5 TRBV6-5 few . CASSYSDGETQYF TGTGCCAGCAGTTACTCGGATGGGGAGACCCAGTACTTC
TRBJ2-5 TRBV2 . . CASKANTGVETQYF TGTGCCAGCAAAGCTAATACGGGAGTAGAGACCCAGTACTTC
TRBJ1-4 TRBV15 . . CATSSRKDEKLFF TGTGCCACCAGTAGCAGGAAGGATGAAAAACTGTTTTTT
TRBJ2-3 TRBV2 . . CASRQADTQYF TGTGCCAGCAGGCAGGCAGATACGCAGTATTTT
TRBJ2-3 TRBV5-4 . . CASSFGGLTDTQYF TGTGCCAGCAGCTTTGGGGGGCTCACAGATACGCAGTATTTT
TRBJ2-1 TRBV18 . TRBD2 CASSPQGGLAGEQFF TGTGCCAGCTCACCACAGGGGGGACTAGCCGGTGAGCAGTTCTTC
TRBJ2-2 TRBV25-1 once . CASSAHGTGELFF TGTGCCAGCAGTGCTCACGGCACCGGGGAGCTGTTTTTT
TRBJ2-3 TRBV15 . . CATSKSGLSTDTQYF TGTGCCACCAGCAAAAGCGGCCTTAGCACAGATACGCAGTATTTT
TRBJ2-7 TRBV11-2 . . CASSLDPLGSHEQYF TGTGCCAGCAGCTTAGATCCGCTAGGGTCCCACGAGCAGTACTTC
TRBJ2-5 TRBV29-1 . TRBD2 CSVRTSGMETQYF TGCAGCGTTCGGACTAGCGGGATGGAGACCCAGTACTTC
TRBJ1-5 TRBV27 once TRBD1 CASSLTGGNGPQHF TGTGCCAGCAGTCTTACAGGGGGCAACGGGCCCCAGCATTTT
TRBJ1-4 TRBV4-2 . . CASSQDRETVFF TGTGCCAGCAGCCAAGATCGAGAGACGGTATTTTTT
TRBJ2-3 TRBV7-2 . . CASSLQRGRSTDTQYF TGTGCCAGCAGCTTACAACGGGGTAGGTCGACAGATACGCAGTATTTT
TRBJ2-5 TRBV18 . . CASSQRAGVTPQETQYF TGTGCCAGCTCACAAAGGGCCGGGGTCACACCCCAAGAGACCCAGTACTTC
TRBJ2-3 TRBV19 once . CASSIAAGLGDTQYF TGTGCCAGTAGTATAGCGGCGGGGCTAGGAGATACGCAGTATTTT
TRBJ1-2 TRBV4-3 . . CASNRWSGGYGYTF TGCGCCAGCAACCGGTGGAGCGGGGGCTATGGCTACACCTTC
TRBJ2-5 TRBV7-2 . . CASSLSSGVQETQYF TGTGCCAGCAGCTTGTCCTCAGGGGTCCAAGAGACCCAGTACTTC
TRBJ2-1 TRBV13 medium-sized . CASSHTFEGVSPTLSYNEQFF TGTGCCAGCAGCCACACCTTTGAAGGCGTGTCGCCGACTTTGAGCTACAATGAGCAGTTCTTC
TRBJ2-3 TRBV7-2 . . CASSSNRDTQYF TGTGCCAGCAGCTCCAACCGGGATACGCAGTATTTT
TRBJ2-5 TRBV5-6 . . CASSQDETQYF TGTGCCAGCAGCCAAGATGAGACCCAGTACTTC
TRBJ2-7 TRBV11-2 . TRBD2 CASSRIGGRALYEQYF TGTGCCAGCAGCAGGATCGGCGGGAGGGCTCTCTACGAGCAGTACTTC
TRBJ2-7 TRBV19 . TRBD2 CASSPRELYEQYF TGTGCCAGTAGTCCGCGGGAGCTCTACGAGCAGTACTTC
TRBJ2-3 TRBV4-3 . . CASSQERLGADTQYF TGCGCCAGCAGCCAAGAAAGGCTAGGGGCAGATACGCAGTATTTT
TRBJ2-7 TRBV25-1 . . CASSEHAGSEQYF TGTGCCAGCAGTGAACACGCAGGCTCGGAGCAGTACTTC
TRBJ2-2 TRBV4-1 . . CASSQGQGHTFYTGELFF TGCGCCAGCAGCCAAGGGCAGGGGCACACCTTCTACACCGGGGAGCTGTTTTTT
TRBJ2-7 TRBV15 few . CATSREDGGYEQYF TGTGCCACCAGCAGGGAGGACGGAGGATACGAGCAGTACTTC
TRBJ2-1 TRBV9 . . CASSSTPNEQFF TGTGCCAGCAGCTCCACTCCCAATGAGCAGTTCTTC
TRBJ1-3 TRBV15 . TRBD1 CATSSGTGGNTIYF TGTGCCACCAGCAGCGGGACAGGTGGAAACACCATATATTTT
TRBJ1-5 TRBV28 . TRBD1 CASRLTGIGNQPQHF TGTGCCAGCAGATTGACAGGGATCGGCAATCAGCCCCAGCATTTT
TRBJ1-1 TRBV7-2 few . CASSFKIDGFGPITEAFF TGTGCCAGCAGCTTCAAAATAGACGGATTTGGCCCAATTACAGAAGCTTTCTTT
TRBJ2-1 TRBV5-5 . . CASSLVSYNEQFF TGTGCCAGCAGCTTGGTCAGCTACAATGAGCAGTTCTTC
TRBJ2-1 TRBV7-2 . . CASSRGRGAGEQFF TGTGCCAGCAGCCGCGGCCGGGGGGCGGGTGAGCAGTTCTTC
TRBJ2-5 TRBV7-2 . . CASSSHSTLVWETQYF TGTGCCAGCAGCTCACACAGCACCTTAGTATGGGAGACCCAGTACTTC
TRBJ1-2 TRBV5-8 . TRBD1 CASSLGQGATGYTF TGTGCCAGCAGCTTGGGACAGGGGGCAACGGGCTACACCTTC
TRBJ2-7 TRBV6-6 . TRBD2 CASSYYHSGGSYEQYF TGTGCCAGCAGTTACTACCATAGCGGGGGCTCCTACGAGCAGTACTTC
TRBJ1-2 TRBV6-5 . . CASSYSSGNGYTF TGTGCCAGCAGTTACTCGAGTGGGAATGGCTACACCTTC
TRBJ1-4 TRBV7-9 . TRBD1 CASSYGQGANEKLFF TGTGCCAGCAGCTATGGACAGGGGGCTAATGAAAAACTGTTTTTT
TRBJ2-5 TRBV5-1 . TRBD2 CASSLAGGAFAETQYF TGCGCCAGCAGCTTGGCCGGGGGGGCTTTCGCGGAGACCCAGTACTTC
TRBJ2-1 TRBV9 . TRBD2 CASSSPGLGSNEQFF TGTGCCAGCAGCAGCCCGGGACTAGGGTCCAATGAGCAGTTCTTC
TRBJ2-5 TRBV4-3 . TRBD1 CASSQEGTGTGASAQYF TGCGCCAGCAGCCAAGAGGGAACCGGGACAGGGGCCTCGGCCCAGTACTTC
TRBJ2-7 TRBV4-1 . . CASSQDSGGHPLGTEQYF TGCGCCAGCAGCCAAGATTCGGGGGGCCACCCCCTTGGTACCGAGCAGTACTTC
TRBJ2-1 TRBV10-2 . . CASRGVWEKGFF TGCGCCAGCAGGGGGGTATGGGAAAAGGGGTTCTTC
TRBJ2-7 TRBV7-2 . . CASSPSSYEQYF TGTGCCAGCAGCCCGAGCTCCTACGAGCAGTACTTC
TRBJ2-1 TRBV4-3 . TRBD1 CASSQNTGANEQFF TGCGCCAGCAGCCAGAACACAGGGGCCAATGAGCAGTTCTTC
TRBJ2-6 TRBV28 . TRBD2 CASSHSGMTGANVLTF TGTGCCAGCAGCCACAGCGGGATGACTGGGGCCAACGTCCTGACTTTC
TRBJ2-1 TRBV7-2 . . CASSLKAGILSHNEQFF TGTGCCAGCAGCTTAAAGGCCGGGATTTTATCTCACAATGAGCAGTTCTTC
TRBJ2-3 TRBV11-1 few TRBD1 CASSFQGADTQYF TGTGCCAGCAGCTTTCAGGGGGCAGATACGCAGTATTTT
TRBJ2-2 TRBV7-6 . . CASSLEQGGTGELFF TGTGCCAGCAGCTTAGAACAGGGTGGCACCGGGGAGCTGTTTTTT
TRBJ2-1 TRBV2 once . CASSEQGGSYNEQFF TGTGCCAGCAGTGAACAGGGGGGCTCCTACAATGAGCAGTTCTTC